This T cell receptor beta chain was documented in a study of cytomegalovirus exposure and HLA in healthy donors. Study-wide results and caveats: Donors were assumed by presence/absence analyses to have roughly uniform sequencing depth. An analysis done earlier found most TCR beta V segments productive about 87% or about 30% of the time. Most TCRs appeared rarely, but some public TCRs recurred in many donors. As a later analysis revealed, the rate of TCR association differed by HLA locus, with DRB1 most and HLA-C fewest.

This PCR relied on a set of 60 Vbeta primers and 13 Jbeta primers. The data were produced by immunoSEQ multiplex PCR, yet TCRdb's version contains in-frame clones alone and is incomplete. The data hold 90,000 to 150,000 clones, with more than 60% observed a single time. The junction had 16 bases not matched to a gene; V was cut back by 5 bases and J by 5 bases. Per germline, CDR1 LNHDA and CDR2 SQIVND (reference sequence). This CDR3 has 18 amino acids. A few counts support this clone. The target antigen is unknown. Sequenced input: PBMCs. The clonotype comes from a man aged 40-55 years in good health and CMV-seropositive. V gene TRBV19 combines with J gene TRBJ2-1, with 9 bases identical to TRBD2. CDR3 nucleotide sequence: TGTGCCAGTAGTTGGATGTCGGTACTAGCGGGTAGCAACAATGAGCAGTTCTTC. This translates into CASSWMSVLAGSNNEQFF.